This T cell receptor (beta chain) stems from a study of T cells in Graves' hyperthyroidism and ophthalmopathy. Points from the study as a whole: Ophthalmopathy cases were set apart from stable hyperthyroidism by a 13 V-J model.

For Graves' hyperthyroidism to be stable, ophthalmopathy could not progress within 18 months. Exclusion of a patient resulted from uncontrolled infection, other autoimmune disease, pregnancy or lactation. This clonotype has ten or more counts. Its antigen remains unknown. Germline V CDR1 and CDR2: MDHEN, SYDVKM. With 6 bases removed from V and 4 bases from J, the gap between germline ends came to 13 bases. The CDR3 has 14 amino acids. Template material for amplifying TCR beta CDR3 regions consisted of RNA transcripts. First-round RT-PCR with HTBI primers amplified the TCR CDR3 region. TCRdb reprocessed the multiplex PCR reads with MiXCR, giving one entry per CDR3 protein. The sample consists of fewer than 850,000 distinct CDR3 sequences, around 15% of them appearing once.

This receptor was obtained from a man between 50 and 59 years old with Graves' hyperthyroidism. Sequenced sample: blood. The chain has TRBV28 and TRBJ2-1; no clear D gene. The chain's CDR3 is CASSLSRLYNEQFF. The CDR3 bases are TGTGCCAGCAGCCTATCGCGGTTGTACAATGAGCAGTTCTTC.